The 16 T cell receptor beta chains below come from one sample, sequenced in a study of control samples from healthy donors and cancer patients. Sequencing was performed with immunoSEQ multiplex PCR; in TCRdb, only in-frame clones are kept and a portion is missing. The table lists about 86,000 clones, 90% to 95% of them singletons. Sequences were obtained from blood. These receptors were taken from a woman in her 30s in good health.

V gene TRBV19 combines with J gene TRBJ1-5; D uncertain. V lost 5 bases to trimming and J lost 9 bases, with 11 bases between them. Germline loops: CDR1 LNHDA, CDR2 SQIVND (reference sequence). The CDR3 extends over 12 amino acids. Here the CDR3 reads CASSPSLRPQHF. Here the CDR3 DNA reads TGTGCCAGTAGTCCCAGTCTCCGGCCCCAGCATTTT.

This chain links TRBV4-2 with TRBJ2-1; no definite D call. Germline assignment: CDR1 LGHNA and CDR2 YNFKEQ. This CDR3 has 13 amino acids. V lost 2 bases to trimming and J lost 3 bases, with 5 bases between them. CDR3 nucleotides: TGTGCCAGCAGCCAAAATATCTACAATGAGCAGTTCTTC. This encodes CASSQNIYNEQFF.

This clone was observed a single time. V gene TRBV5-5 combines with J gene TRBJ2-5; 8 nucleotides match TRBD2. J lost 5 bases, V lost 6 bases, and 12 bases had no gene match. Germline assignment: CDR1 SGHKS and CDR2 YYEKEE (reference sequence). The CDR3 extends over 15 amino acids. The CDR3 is CASKPRSSGGETQYF. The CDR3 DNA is TGTGCCAGCAAGCCCCGTTCTTCGGGGGGGGAGACCCAGTACTTC.

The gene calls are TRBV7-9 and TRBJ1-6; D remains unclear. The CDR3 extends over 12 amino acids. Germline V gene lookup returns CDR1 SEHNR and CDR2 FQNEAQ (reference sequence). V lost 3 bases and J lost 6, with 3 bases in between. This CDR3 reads CASSLSNSPLHF. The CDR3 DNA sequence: TGTGCCAGCAGCTTGAGTAATTCACCCCTCCACTTT.

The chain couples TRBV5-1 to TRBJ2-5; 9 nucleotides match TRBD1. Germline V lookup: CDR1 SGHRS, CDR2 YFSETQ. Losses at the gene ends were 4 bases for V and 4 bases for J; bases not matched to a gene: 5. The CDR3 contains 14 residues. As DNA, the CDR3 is TGCGCCAGCAGCCGCCAGGGACAGGGAGAGACCCAGTACTTC. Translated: CASSRQGQGETQYF.

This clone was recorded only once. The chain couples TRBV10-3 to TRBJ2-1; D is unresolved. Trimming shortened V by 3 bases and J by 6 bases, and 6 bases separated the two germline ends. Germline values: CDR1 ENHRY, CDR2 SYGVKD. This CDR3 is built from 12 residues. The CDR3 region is CAISDAGNEQFF. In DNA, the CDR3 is TGTGCCATCAGTGATGCCGGCAATGAGCAGTTCTTC.

The CDR3 DNA reads TGTGCCAGCAGTGGTCCCGGGACAAACTATGGCTACACCTTC. As protein: CASSGPGTNYGYTF. V gene TRBV2 combines with J gene TRBJ1-2, with D possibly TRBD1 on 6 matching bases. Germline-derived CDR1 and CDR2 are SNHLY and FYNNEI. The CDR3 totals 14 residues. V was cut by 4 bases and J by 2 bases, with 11 bases left in between.

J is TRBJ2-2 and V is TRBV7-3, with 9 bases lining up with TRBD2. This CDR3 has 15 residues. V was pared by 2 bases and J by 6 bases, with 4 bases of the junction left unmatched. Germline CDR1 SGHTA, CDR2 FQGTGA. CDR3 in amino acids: CASSLQPSGAGELFF. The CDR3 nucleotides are TGTGCCAGCAGCTTACAGCCTAGCGGGGCCGGGGAGCTGTTTTTT.

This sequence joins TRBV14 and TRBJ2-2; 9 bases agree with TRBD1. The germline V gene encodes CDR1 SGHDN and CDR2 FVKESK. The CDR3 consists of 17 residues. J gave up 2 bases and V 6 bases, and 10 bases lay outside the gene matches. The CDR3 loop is CASSQILQGANTGELFF. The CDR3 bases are TGTGCCAGCAGTCAAATTCTACAGGGGGCTAACACCGGGGAGCTGTTTTTT.

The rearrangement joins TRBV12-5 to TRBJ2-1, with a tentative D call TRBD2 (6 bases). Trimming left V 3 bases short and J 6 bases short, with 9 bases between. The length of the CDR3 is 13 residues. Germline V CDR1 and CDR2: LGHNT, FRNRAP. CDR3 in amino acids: CASGFGGVNEQFF. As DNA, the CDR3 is TGTGCTAGTGGTTTTGGCGGGGTCAATGAGCAGTTCTTC.

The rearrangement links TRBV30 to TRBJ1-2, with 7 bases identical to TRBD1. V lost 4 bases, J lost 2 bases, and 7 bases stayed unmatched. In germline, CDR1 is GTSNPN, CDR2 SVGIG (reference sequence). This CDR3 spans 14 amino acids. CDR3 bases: TGTGCCTGGAAAGGTCAGGGGGTCAACTATGGCTACACCTTC. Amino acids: CAWKGQGVNYGYTF.

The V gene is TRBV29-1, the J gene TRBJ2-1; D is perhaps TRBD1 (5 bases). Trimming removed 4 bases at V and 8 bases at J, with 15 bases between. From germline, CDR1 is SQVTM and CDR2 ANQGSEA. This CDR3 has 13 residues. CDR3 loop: CSVVGQGGDEQFF. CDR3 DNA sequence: TGCAGCGTTGTTGGCCAGGGCGGCGATGAGCAGTTCTTC.

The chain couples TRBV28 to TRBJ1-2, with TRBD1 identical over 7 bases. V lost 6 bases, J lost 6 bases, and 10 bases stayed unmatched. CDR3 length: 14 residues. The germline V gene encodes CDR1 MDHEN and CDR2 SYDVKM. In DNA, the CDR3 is TGTGCCAGCAGCCCAGGGACAGCTAGTGATGGCTACACCTTC. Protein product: CASSPGTASDGYTF.

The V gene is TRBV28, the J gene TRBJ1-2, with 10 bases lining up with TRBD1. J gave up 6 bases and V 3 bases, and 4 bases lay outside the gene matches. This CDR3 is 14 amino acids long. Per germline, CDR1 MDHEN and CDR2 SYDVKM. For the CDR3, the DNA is TGTGCCAGCAGTTTCCCCGACAGGGGGCATGGCTACACCTTC. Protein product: CASSFPDRGHGYTF.

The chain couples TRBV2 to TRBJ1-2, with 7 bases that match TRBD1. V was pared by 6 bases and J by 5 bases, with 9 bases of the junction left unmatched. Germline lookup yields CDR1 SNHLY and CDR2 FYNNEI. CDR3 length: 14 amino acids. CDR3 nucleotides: TGTGCCAGCAGCCAGGGACAGCTTTCATATGGCTACACCTTC. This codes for CASSQGQLSYGYTF.

The CDR3 spells CASSPGRGQENEKLFF. The DNA for the CDR3 is TGTGCCAGCAGCCCTGGTAGGGGACAGGAAAATGAAAAACTGTTTTTT. The chain recombines TRBV11-2 with TRBJ1-4; the match to TRBD1 covers 8 bases. This CDR3 region has 16 residues. V dropped 5 bases and J dropped 5; count of bases not matched to a gene: 10. The V gene's germline CDR1 is SGHAT and CDR2 FQNNGV. The complete variable domain, with remaining parts taken from reference TRBV11-2 and TRBJ1-4, reads EAGVAQSPRYKIIEKRQSVAFWCNPISGHATLYWYQQILGQGPKLLIQFQNNGVVDDSQLPKDRFSAERLKGVDSTLKIQPAKLEDSAVYLCASSPGRGQENEKLFFGSGTQLSVL.